A single sample is the source of the 10 T cell receptor beta chains below, sequenced in a study of T cells in Graves' hyperthyroidism and ophthalmopathy. RNA transcripts were the template for amplifying TCR beta CDR3 regions. Researchers ran a first-round RT-PCR on the TCR CDR3 using the HTBI primer set. TCRdb passed the multiplex PCR reads through MiXCR, listing each CDR3 protein once. In the table there are under 750,000 distinct CDR3 sequences, roughly a sixth of which are singletons. The specimen sequenced was blood. These receptors were taken from a woman aged 45-65 years with Graves' hyperthyroidism that later progressed to Graves' ophthalmopathy.

The sample holds a few counts of this clonotype. A read error may account for a junction end that differs from germline. The genes are TRBV7-2 and TRBJ1-1; no firm D call. This CDR3 spans 13 amino acids. The germline gives CDR1 SGHTA, CDR2 FQGNSA. The CDR3 DNA is TGTGCCAGCAGCTGGACGGCTCTTCAGGAAGCTTCCTTT. This sequence encodes CASSWTALQEASF.

J is TRBJ2-7 and V is TRBV18; either TRBD1 or TRBD2 may supply D (5 bases each). This CDR3 has 14 amino acids. Trimming took off 3 bases at V and 5 bases at J, with 14 bases between the two ends. In germline, CDR1 is KGHSH, CDR2 LQKENI. This CDR3 reads CASSPSGAINEQYF. The CDR3 DNA reads as TGTGCCAGCTCACCTTCCGGGGCGATCAACGAGCAGTACTTC.

J is TRBJ2-2 and V is TRBV5-8, with no clear D. Per the germline V gene, CDR1 is SGHTS and CDR2 is YDEGEE. V lost 5 bases to trimming and J lost 4 bases, with 12 bases between them. The CDR3 is 14 residues long. CDR3 nucleotide sequence: TGTGCCAGCAGTCGGACCCGAACCACCGGGGAGCTGTTTTTT. Amino acid sequence: CASSRTRTTGELFF.

The rearrangement links TRBV5-1 to TRBJ2-2; TRBD2 matches 9 bases. CDR1 and CDR2 from the germline V gene are SGHRS and YFSETQ. The CDR3 sequence is 17 residues long. The V segment lost 0 bases and the J segment 4 bases; nucleotides outside the gene matches: 7. CDR3 region: CASSLVPTSGGTGELFF. CDR3 coding DNA: TGCGCCAGCAGCTTGGTCCCGACTAGCGGCGGCACCGGGGAGCTGTTTTTT. Combining the CDR3 with reference TRBV5-1 and TRBJ2-2 gives the whole variable domain KAGVTQTPRYLIKTRGQQVTLSCSPISGHRSVSWYQQTPGQGLQFLFEYFSETQRNKGNFPGRFSGRQFSNSRSEMNVSTLELGDSALYLCASSLVPTSGGTGELFFGEGSRLTVL.

This clonotype was seen ten or more times. V and J are TRBV3-1 and TRBJ1-6, with TRBD1 matching 8 bases. Germline CDR1 and CDR2: LGHDT and YNNKEL (reference sequence). This CDR3 region has 15 residues. V gave up 5 bases and J gave up 6 bases; unmatched junction bases: 6. The DNA for the CDR3 is TGTGCCAGCAGCACCGACAGGGGCGGTAATTCACCCCTCCACTTT. Protein sequence: CASSTDRGGNSPLHF.

This clonotype showed up just once. This CDR3 is CSARDGGSGGNTIYF. Here the CDR3 DNA reads TGCAGTGCTAGAGATGGGGGCAGTGGTGGAAACACCATATATTTT. The chain has TRBV20-1 and TRBJ1-3, with D perhaps matching TRBD1 (6 bases). The CDR3 contains 15 residues. Trimming removed 0 bases at V and 3 bases at J, with 12 bases between. Germline CDR1 and CDR2: DFQATT and SNEGSKA (reference sequence).

This clonotype was detected ten times or more. The CDR3 DNA sequence: TGTGCCAGCAGACTGGCCGGGACAGCAGAGACCCAGTACTTC. Its protein product is CASRLAGTAETQYF. The rearrangement joins TRBV12-3 or TRBV12-4 to TRBJ2-5, with TRBD1 matching over 7 bases. Trimming removed 6 bases from V and 4 bases from J; junction bases left unmatched: 8. The CDR3 is made up of 14 amino acids.

Many counts were recorded for this clonotype. The chain employs TRBV2 and TRBJ1-5, with 10 bases aligning to TRBD1. CDR1 and CDR2 from the germline V gene are SNHLY and FYNNEI. The CDR3 loop spans 15 amino acids. The V gene end was trimmed by 4 bases and the J gene end by 4 bases; junction bases not matched to a gene: 4. This CDR3 is CASSVWGQGNQPQHF. CDR3 DNA sequence: TGTGCCAGCAGTGTCTGGGGACAGGGGAATCAGCCCCAGCATTTT.

The chain couples TRBV19 to TRBJ2-2, with 7 nucleotides matching TRBD2. The CDR3 contains 14 residues. Germline lookup yields CDR1 LNHDA and CDR2 SQIVND (reference sequence). After removal of 5 bases from V and 6 bases from J, the junction contained 6 bases not matched to a gene. CDR3 loop: CASSPLAYAGELFF. As DNA, the CDR3 is TGTGCCAGTAGTCCACTAGCGTACGCCGGGGAGCTGTTTTTT.

The V call is TRBV7-3, the J call TRBJ2-7; 9 bases map to TRBD1. From germline, CDR1 is SGHTA and CDR2 FQGTGA. With V trimmed by 7 bases and J by 4 bases, 5 bases remained unmatched. CDR3 length: 13 amino acids. The CDR3 loop is CASTTGGEYEQYF. CDR3 DNA: TGTGCCAGCACTACAGGGGGCGAATACGAGCAGTACTTC.